The 16 T cell receptor beta chains below come from one sample, sequenced in a study of CD8+ T cells in alopecia areata. Combined cutaneous lymph node cells underwent sorting by CD4, CD8alpha, NKG2D, NKG2ACE and additional markers. The authors extracted RNA and reverse transcribed it into cDNA as the sequencing template. Some clones are missing from TCRdb's copy, which holds only in-frame ones; the method was immunoSEQ multiplex PCR. The data show 200,000 to 300,000 clones, with none appearing a single time. Sequencing used CD4+ T cells sorted from a lymph node. The receptor set was obtained from a C3H/HeJ mouse with alopecia areata. The strain bears MHC haplotype H2-k.

This clone has only a few counts. Any gene name here is a mouse gene name. The DNA ends 4 residues before the CDR3 does, and the rest of the CDR3 is filled in from the germline J gene. The chain is built from TRBV5 and TRBJ1-1, with D perhaps TRBD1 (5 bases). The CDR3 extends over 14 amino acids. Per germline, CDR1 LGHNA and CDR2 YNLKQL (reference sequence). V dropped 4 bases and J dropped 3 bases, with 12 bases sitting between them. CDR3 in amino acids: CASSPREGYTEVFF. The covered CDR3 bases are TGTGCCAGCAGCCCCAGGGAAGGGTACACA.

Comment on this clone: Here the gene names and germline are mouse. The sequence runs out 4 residues before the end of the CDR3; the remainder is reconstructed from the germline J gene. The chain is built from TRBV1 and TRBJ1-2; 7 nucleotides line up with TRBD1. The CDR3 is 16 amino acids. Trimming cost V 0 bases and J 1 base; bases outside gene matches: 5. CDR1 and CDR2 (germline): NSQYPW, LRSPGD (reference sequence). Partial CDR3 DNA: TGCACCTGCAGTGCAGACGAGGGACAGAGAAACTCC. This translates into CTCSADEGQRNS. The full CDR3 is CTCSADEGQRNSDYTF.

About this clone itself: Genes and germline are mouse. The CDR3 extends 4 residues past the end of the read, so its final part is completed from the germline J gene. The V call is TRBV13-2, the J call TRBJ2-2; D gene ambiguous. V lost 2 bases and J 0 bases, leaving 5 bases between the germline ends. The germline V gene has CDR1 NNHNN and CDR2 SYGAGS (reference sequence). There are 14 residues in the CDR3. The CDR3 sequence is CASGDLANTGQLYF. The covered CDR3 bases are TGTGCCAGCGGTGACTTGGCAAACACCGGG.

With regard to this clone: Germline and genes here are mouse. The read gets to within 4 residues of the CDR3 end, and the germline J gene fills in the rest. The chain is built from TRBV13-2 and TRBJ2-1; 9 bases match TRBD2. V was clipped by 5 bases and J by 4 bases; unmatched bases: 7. This CDR3 contains 15 residues. Germline V lookup: CDR1 NNHNN, CDR2 SYGAGS (reference sequence). The CDR3 spells CASGPLLGGYAEQFF. Incomplete CDR3 DNA: TGTGCCAGCGGCCCTCTACTGGGGGGTTATGCT.

There are a few counts of this clone. Gene names are the mouse ones. The DNA ends 4 residues before the CDR3 does, and the rest of the CDR3 is filled in from the germline J gene. The chain is built from TRBV19 and TRBJ1-2; D is possibly TRBD1 (5 bases). This CDR3 contains 14 residues. Between the trimmed V and J ends, which lost 4 bases and 0 bases, there was a span of 10 bases. Germline V lookup: CDR1 FNHDT, CDR2 SITEND (reference sequence). The CDR3 loop reads CASSSLTANSDYTF. The covered CDR3 bases are TGTGCCAGCAGTTCCTTGACAGCAAACTCC. Drawing the rest from reference TRBV19 and TRBJ1-2, the complete variable domain is GGIITQTPKFLIGQEGQKLTLKCQQNFNHDTMYWYRQDSGKGLRLIYYSITENDLQKGDLSEGYDASREKKSSFSLTVTSAQKNEMAVFLCASSSLTANSDYTFGSGTRLLVI.

This clone has only a few counts. Gene names refer to mouse genes. Coverage ceases 4 residues before the CDR3 finishes, and the germline J gene fills in the end. The rearrangement joins TRBV17 to TRBJ1-1; the D gene is possibly TRBD1 (6 bases). Germline V gives CDR1 MNHDT, CDR2 YYDKIL. The CDR3 extends over 12 amino acids. Incomplete CDR3 DNA: TGTGCTAGCAGTAGAAACAGGGAA. This encodes CASSRNRE. The CDR3, in full, reads CASSRNREEVFF.

This clone was seen a few times. The gene names here belong to mouse. The read comes to an end 4 residues before the CDR3 does, leaving the germline J gene to fill in the end. This specimen includes other DNA sequences encoding the same CDR3. The chain carries TRBV1 and TRBJ2-1; D is possibly TRBD2 (6 bases). The V and J ends lost 0 bases and 6 bases respectively, with 9 bases between them. The CDR3 is 14 residues long. CDR1 NSQYPW and CDR2 LRSPGD come from the germline V gene (reference sequence). CDR3 DNA, as far as it was read: TGCACCTGCAGTGCAGAACTGGGTGGTGCT. Amino acid sequence: CTCSAELGGA. The CDR3 in its entirety is CTCSAELGGAEQFF.

On this clone itself: Mouse germline and gene names are used. This CDR3 is CASSQTLGGTNTGQLYF. Incomplete CDR3 DNA: TGTGCCAGCAGCCAAACCCTGGGGGGCACAAACACCGGG. This chain links TRBV5 with TRBJ2-2; 8 bases match TRBD2. The read halts 4 residues ahead of the CDR3 end, with the missing end drawn from the germline J gene. Germline CDR1 reads LGHNA; CDR2 reads YNLKQL (reference sequence). The CDR3 spans 17 residues. Trimming cost V 2 bases and J 0 bases; bases outside gene matches: 5.

About this clone: Germline and genes: mouse. The read comes to an end 4 residues before the CDR3 does, leaving the germline J gene to fill in the end. V is TRBV13-1 and J is TRBJ2-7, with TRBD2 matching 11 bases. The CDR3 is made up of 13 amino acids. Germline V CDR1 and CDR2: NSHNY, SYGAGN. CDR3 protein: CASRGLGEYEQYF. CDR3 bases read: TGTGCCAGCAGGGGACTGGGGGAATAT.

Note on this clone: Each gene name is a mouse one. The CDR3 goes on 4 residues after the read ends, and that part is filled in from the germline J gene. The rearrangement links TRBV19 to TRBJ2-5, with D uncertain. In germline, CDR1 is FNHDT, CDR2 SITEND (reference sequence). The germline V and J ends were trimmed by 6 bases and 0 bases, with 8 bases remaining between them. CDR3 length: 13 amino acids. The covered CDR3 bases are TGTGCCAGCACCCACAGAAACCAAGAC. Protein sequence: CASTHRNQD. From start to end, the CDR3 is CASTHRNQDTQYF.

This clone was seen a handful of times. Germline and genes here are mouse. The CDR3 DNA, read in part, is TGTGCCAGCAGTCGCACTGGGGGACAAAAC. Its protein product is CASSRTGGQN. The complete CDR3 protein is CASSRTGGQNTLYF. The V gene is TRBV19, the J gene TRBJ2-4; 8 positions match TRBD2. The DNA ends 4 residues before the CDR3 does, and the rest of the CDR3 is filled in from the germline J gene. The CDR3 spans 14 residues. Germline values: CDR1 FNHDT, CDR2 SITEND (reference sequence). Trimming cost V 4 bases and J 3 bases; bases outside gene matches: 4. Complete variable domain (other parts from reference TRBV19 and TRBJ2-4): GGIITQTPKFLIGQEGQKLTLKCQQNFNHDTMYWYRQDSGKGLRLIYYSITENDLQKGDLSEGYDASREKKSSFSLTVTSAQKNEMAVFLCASSRTGGQNTLYFGAGTRLSVL.

A word on this clone: Here the gene names and germline are mouse. The read is 4 residues too short to cover the CDR3 end, so that end is filled in from the germline J gene. The rearrangement joins TRBV13-3 to TRBJ2-7, with 10 nucleotides matching TRBD2. V dropped 5 bases and J dropped 0; count of bases not matched to a gene: 5. Germline CDR1 and CDR2: NNHDY and SYVADS. The CDR3 sequence is 15 residues long. The CDR3 DNA, read in part, is TGTGCCAGCAGACCTCCTGGGGGGGCCTCCTAT. Translating it yields CASRPPGGASY. The whole CDR3 protein is CASRPPGGASYEQYF.

In the case of this clone: Gene names and germline match the mouse. The read comes to an end 4 residues before the CDR3 does, leaving the germline J gene to fill in the end. The J gene is TRBJ2-4, the V gene TRBV5; tentative D call: TRBD1 (5 bases). CDR3 length equals 17 residues. Germline-derived CDR1 and CDR2 are LGHNA and YNLKQL (reference sequence). CDR3 DNA, as far as it was read: TGTGCCAGCAGCCAAGGAGGAGGGGTTGAGGGGAAAAAC. It encodes CASSQGGGVEGKN. In full, the CDR3 reads CASSQGGGVEGKNTLYF.

Worth noting for this clone: The listed genes are named as in mouse. Other DNA sequences of this sample code for an identical CDR3. The CDR3 DNA, read in part, is TGTGCCAGCAGGCCGGGACAAAGCTCCTAT. Translation gives CASRPGQSSY. The full-length CDR3 reads as CASRPGQSSYEQYF. The chain employs TRBV13-1 and TRBJ2-7; D is perhaps TRBD1 (6 bases). The read gets to within 4 residues of the CDR3 end, and the germline J gene fills in the rest. This CDR3 has 14 residues. Trimming left V 5 bases short and J 0 bases short, with 12 bases between. CDR1 and CDR2 (germline): NSHNY, SYGAGN.

This clone was detected only a few times. Each gene name is a mouse one. The read comes to an end 4 residues before the CDR3 does, leaving the germline J gene to fill in the end. At the DNA level, this CDR3 is encoded by other sequences in the same sample as well. V is TRBV5 and J is TRBJ2-3, with TRBD1 matching 8 bases. Germline-derived CDR1 and CDR2 are LGHNA and YNLKQL (reference sequence). This CDR3 is 16 amino acids long. Unmatched junction bases numbered 4, after V lost 0 bases and J lost 2 bases. The CDR3 reads CASSQEPGGSAETLYF. The part of the CDR3 DNA that was read is TGTGCCAGCAGCCAAGAGCCAGGGGGCTCTGCAGAA.

This clone showed up just a few times. Gene names are the mouse ones. Sequencing ends 4 residues short of the CDR3 end; the germline J gene provides the rest. The chain carries TRBV5 and TRBJ2-1; 8 bases are a match to TRBD1. The CDR3 contains 13 residues. J was trimmed by 2 bases and V by 7 bases; bases with no gene match: 1. Germline-derived CDR1 and CDR2 are LGHNA and YNLKQL (reference sequence). CDR3 DNA (partial): TGTGCCAGCACGGACAGGGACTATGCT. Encoded protein: CASTDRDYA. The whole CDR3 region reads CASTDRDYAEQFF.